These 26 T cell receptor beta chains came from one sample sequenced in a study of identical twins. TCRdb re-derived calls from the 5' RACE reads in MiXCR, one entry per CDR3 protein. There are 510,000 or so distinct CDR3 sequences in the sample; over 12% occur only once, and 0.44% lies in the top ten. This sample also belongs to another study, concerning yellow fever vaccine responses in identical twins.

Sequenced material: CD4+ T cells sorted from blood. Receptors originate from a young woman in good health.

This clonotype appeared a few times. The CDR3, as DNA: TGTGCCACCTCAACTAATGAAAAACTGTTTTTT. This translates into CATSTNEKLFF. The chain uses TRBV7-9 and TRBJ1-4; no clear D. Germline CDR1 SEHNR, CDR2 FQNEAQ (reference sequence). The CDR3 spans 11 residues. Trimming took 10 bases from V and 0 from J, leaving 3 bases between them.

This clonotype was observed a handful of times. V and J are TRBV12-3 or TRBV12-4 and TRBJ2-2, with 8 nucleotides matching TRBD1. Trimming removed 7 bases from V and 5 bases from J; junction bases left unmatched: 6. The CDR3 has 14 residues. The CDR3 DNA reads TGTGCCAGCAAAGGACAGGGCGAGACCGGGGAGCTGTTTTTT. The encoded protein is CASKGQGETGELFF.

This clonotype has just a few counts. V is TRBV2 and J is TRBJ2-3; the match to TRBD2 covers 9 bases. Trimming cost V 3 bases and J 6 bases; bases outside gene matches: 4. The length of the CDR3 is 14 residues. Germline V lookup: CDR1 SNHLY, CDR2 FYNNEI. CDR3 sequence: CASSDRLAGDTQYF. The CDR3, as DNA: TGTGCCAGCAGTGATCGGCTAGCGGGGGATACGCAGTATTTT.

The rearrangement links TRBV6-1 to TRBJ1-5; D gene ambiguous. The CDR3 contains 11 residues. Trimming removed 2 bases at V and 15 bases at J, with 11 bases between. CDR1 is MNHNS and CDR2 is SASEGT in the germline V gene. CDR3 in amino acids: CASSESHYLHF. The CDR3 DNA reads TGTGCCAGCAGTGAATCTCATTACCTGCATTTT.

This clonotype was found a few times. CDR3 sequence: CASSLSGHTEAFF. The DNA of the CDR3 is TGTGCCAGCAGCTTGTCAGGCCACACTGAAGCTTTCTTT. The chain is built from TRBV5-6 and TRBJ1-1, with D unclear. Germline lookup yields CDR1 SGHDT and CDR2 YYEEEE. This CDR3 has 13 residues. The V end was cut by 1 base, the J end by 3 bases, with 7 bases between.

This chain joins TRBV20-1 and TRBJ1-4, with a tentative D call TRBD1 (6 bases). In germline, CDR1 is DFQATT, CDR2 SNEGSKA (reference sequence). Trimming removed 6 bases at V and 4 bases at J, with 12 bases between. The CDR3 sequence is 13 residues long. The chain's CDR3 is CSAEKGGNEKLFF. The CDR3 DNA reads TGCAGTGCAGAGAAAGGGGGTAATGAAAAACTGTTTTTT.

The CDR3 nucleotides read TGCGCCAGCAGCTTGGGAACCTCACTGGGAGAGACCCAGTACTTC. As protein: CASSLGTSLGETQYF. The rearrangement joins TRBV5-1 to TRBJ2-5; no clear D gene. The germline gives CDR1 SGHRS, CDR2 YFSETQ. Deletions cut 0 bases from V and 4 bases from J, with 13 bases between. The length of the CDR3 is 15 residues.

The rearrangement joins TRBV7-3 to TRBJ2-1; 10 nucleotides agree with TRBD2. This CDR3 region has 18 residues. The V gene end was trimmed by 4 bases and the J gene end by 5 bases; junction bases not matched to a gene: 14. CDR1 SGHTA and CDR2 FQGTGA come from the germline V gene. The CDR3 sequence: CASSWGATSGRADNEQFF. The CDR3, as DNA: TGTGCCAGCAGCTGGGGGGCGACCAGCGGGAGGGCCGACAATGAGCAGTTCTTC.

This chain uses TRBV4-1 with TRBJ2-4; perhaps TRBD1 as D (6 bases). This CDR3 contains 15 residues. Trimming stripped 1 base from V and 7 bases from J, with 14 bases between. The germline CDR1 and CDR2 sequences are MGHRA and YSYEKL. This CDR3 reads CASSQAPGTYNIQYF. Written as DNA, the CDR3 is TGCGCCAGCAGCCAAGCCCCCGGGACATACAACATTCAGTACTTC.

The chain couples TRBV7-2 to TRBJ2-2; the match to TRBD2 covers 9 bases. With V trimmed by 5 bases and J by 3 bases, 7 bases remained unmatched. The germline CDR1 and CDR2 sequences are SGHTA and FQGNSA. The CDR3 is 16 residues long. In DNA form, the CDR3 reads TGTGCCAGCAGCCTCGGGACTAGCCGGGACACCGGGGAGCTGTTTTTT. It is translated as CASSLGTSRDTGELFF.

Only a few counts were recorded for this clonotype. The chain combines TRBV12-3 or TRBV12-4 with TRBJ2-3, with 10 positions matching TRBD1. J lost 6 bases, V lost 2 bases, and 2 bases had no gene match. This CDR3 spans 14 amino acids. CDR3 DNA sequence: TGTGCCAGCAGTTTAACGGGACAGGGGGATACGCAGTATTTT. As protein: CASSLTGQGDTQYF.

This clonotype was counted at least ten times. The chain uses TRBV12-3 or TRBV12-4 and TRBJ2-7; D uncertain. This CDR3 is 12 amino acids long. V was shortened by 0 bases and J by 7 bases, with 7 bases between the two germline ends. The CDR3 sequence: CASSLARGEQYF. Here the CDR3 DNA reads TGTGCCAGCAGTTTAGCACGTGGAGAGCAGTACTTC.

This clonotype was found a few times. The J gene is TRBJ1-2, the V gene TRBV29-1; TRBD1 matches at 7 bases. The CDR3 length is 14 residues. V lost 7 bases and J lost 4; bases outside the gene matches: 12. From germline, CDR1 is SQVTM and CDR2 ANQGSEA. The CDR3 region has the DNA TGCAGCGCCGGAGGAGAGGGGGCGACCTATGGCTACACCTTC. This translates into CSAGGEGATYGYTF. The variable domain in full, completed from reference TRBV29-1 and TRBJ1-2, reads SAVISQKPSRDICQRGTSLTIQCQVDSQVTMMFWYRQQPGQSLTLIATANQGSEATYESGFVIDKFPISRPNLTFSTLTVSNMSPEDSSIYLCSAGGEGATYGYTFGSGTRLTVV.

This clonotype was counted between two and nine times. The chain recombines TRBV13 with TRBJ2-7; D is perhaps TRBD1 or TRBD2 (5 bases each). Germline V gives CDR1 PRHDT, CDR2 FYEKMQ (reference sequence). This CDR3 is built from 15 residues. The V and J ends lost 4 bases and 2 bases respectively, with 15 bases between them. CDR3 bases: TGTGCCAGCAGCTCACTAGGGGCGGAGCCCTACGAGCAGTACTTC. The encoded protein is CASSSLGAEPYEQYF.

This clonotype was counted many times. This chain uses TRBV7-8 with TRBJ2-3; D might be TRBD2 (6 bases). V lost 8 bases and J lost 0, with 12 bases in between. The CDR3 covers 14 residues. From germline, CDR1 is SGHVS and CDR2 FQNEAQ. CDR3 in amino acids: CASGAGRSTDTQYF. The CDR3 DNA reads TGTGCCAGCGGGGCGGGGAGAAGCACAGATACGCAGTATTTT.

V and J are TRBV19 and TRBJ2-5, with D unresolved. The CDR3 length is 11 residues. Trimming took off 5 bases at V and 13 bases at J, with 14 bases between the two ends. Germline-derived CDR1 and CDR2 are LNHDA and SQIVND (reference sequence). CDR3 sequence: CASSARQALYF. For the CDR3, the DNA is TGTGCCAGTAGTGCGAGACAAGCCTTGTACTTC.

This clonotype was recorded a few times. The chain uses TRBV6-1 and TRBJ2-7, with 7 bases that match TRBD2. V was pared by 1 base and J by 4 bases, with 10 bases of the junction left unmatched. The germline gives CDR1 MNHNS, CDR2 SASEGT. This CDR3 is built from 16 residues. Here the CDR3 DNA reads TGTGCCAGCAGTGAAGGCGGGGGATTAAAGTGGTACGAGCAGTACGTC. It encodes CASSEGGGLKWYEQYV.

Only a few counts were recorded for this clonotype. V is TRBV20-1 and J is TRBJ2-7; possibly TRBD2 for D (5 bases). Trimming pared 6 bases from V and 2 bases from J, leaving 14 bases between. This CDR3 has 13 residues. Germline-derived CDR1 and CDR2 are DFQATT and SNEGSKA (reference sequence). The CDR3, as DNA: TGCAGTGCGGAGCGGTCCGAGGCCTACGAGCAGTACTTC. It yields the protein CSAERSEAYEQYF.

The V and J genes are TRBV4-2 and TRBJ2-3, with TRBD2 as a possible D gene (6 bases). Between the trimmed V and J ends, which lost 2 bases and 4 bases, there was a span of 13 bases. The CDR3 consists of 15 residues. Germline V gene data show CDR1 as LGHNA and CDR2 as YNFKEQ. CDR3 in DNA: TGTGCCAGCAGCCAACGCGGGATCCGCGCAGATACGCAGTATTTT. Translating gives CASSQRGIRADTQYF.

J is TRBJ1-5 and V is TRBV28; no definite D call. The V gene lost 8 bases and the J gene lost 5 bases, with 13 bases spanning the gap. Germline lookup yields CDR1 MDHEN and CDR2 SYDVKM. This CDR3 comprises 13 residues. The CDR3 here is CASFEDSYQPQHF. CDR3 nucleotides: TGTGCCAGCTTTGAGGACTCCTATCAGCCCCAGCATTTT.

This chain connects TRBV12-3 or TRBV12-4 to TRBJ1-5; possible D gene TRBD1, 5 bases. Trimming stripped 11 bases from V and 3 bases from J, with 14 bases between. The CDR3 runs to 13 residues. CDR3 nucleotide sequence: TGTGCCCAAAAGGCGGGGGTCAATCAGCCCCAGCATTTT. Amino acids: CAQKAGVNQPQHF.

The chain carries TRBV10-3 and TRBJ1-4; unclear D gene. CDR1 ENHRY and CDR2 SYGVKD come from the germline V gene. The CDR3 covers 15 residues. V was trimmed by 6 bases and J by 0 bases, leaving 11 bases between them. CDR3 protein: CAISPSAATNEKLFF. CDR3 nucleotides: TGTGCCATCAGCCCCTCAGCCGCAACTAATGAAAAACTGTTTTTT.

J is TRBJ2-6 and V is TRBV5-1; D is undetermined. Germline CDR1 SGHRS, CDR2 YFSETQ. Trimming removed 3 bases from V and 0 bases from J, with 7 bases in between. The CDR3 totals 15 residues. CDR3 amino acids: CASSSASSGANVLTF. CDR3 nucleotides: TGCGCCAGCAGCTCAGCATCCTCTGGGGCCAACGTCCTGACTTTC.

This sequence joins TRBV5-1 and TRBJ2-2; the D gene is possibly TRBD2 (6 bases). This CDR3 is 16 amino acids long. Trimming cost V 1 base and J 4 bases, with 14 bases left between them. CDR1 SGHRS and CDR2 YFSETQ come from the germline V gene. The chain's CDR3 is CASSLRPRGGTGELFF. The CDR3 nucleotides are TGCGCCAGCAGCTTGCGACCGCGGGGTGGCACCGGGGAGCTGTTTTTT.

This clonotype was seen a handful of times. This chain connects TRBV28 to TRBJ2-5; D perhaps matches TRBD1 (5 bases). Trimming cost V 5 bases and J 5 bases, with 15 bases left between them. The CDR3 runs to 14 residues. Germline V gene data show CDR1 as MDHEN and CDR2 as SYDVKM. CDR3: CASSPTGLGETQYF. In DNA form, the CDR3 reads TGTGCCAGCAGTCCCACAGGTCTAGGGGAGACCCAGTACTTC.

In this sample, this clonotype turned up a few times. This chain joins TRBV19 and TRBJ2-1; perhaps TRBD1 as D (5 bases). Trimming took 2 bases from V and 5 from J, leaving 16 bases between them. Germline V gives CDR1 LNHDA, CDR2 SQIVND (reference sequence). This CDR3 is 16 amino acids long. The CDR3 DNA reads TGTGCCAGTAGTATAACGGTCAAACCGACAGACAATGAGCAGTTCTTC. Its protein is CASSITVKPTDNEQFF.